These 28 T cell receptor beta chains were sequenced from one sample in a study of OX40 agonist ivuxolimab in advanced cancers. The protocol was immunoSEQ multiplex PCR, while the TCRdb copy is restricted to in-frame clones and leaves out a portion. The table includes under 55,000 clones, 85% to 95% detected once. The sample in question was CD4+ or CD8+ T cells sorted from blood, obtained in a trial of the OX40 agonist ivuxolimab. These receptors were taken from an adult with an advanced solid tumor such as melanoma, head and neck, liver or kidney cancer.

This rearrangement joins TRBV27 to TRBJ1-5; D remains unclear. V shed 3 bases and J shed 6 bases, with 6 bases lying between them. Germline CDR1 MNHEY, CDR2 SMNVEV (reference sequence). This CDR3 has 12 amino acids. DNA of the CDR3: TGTGCCAGCAGTTTGCACGTTCAGCCCCAGCATTTT. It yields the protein CASSLHVQPQHF.

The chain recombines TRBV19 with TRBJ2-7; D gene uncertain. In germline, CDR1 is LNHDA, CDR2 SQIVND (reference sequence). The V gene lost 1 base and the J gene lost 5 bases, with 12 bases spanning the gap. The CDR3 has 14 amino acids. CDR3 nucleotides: TGTGCCAGTAGTATAGGGGGAAGGCTCCACGAGCAGTACTTC. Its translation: CASSIGGRLHEQYF.

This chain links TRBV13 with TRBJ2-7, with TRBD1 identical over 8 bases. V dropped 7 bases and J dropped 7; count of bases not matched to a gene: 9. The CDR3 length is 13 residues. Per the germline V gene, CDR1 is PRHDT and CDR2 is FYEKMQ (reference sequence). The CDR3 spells CASTPQGAMEQYF. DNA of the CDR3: TGTGCCAGCACCCCCCAGGGGGCGATGGAGCAGTACTTC.

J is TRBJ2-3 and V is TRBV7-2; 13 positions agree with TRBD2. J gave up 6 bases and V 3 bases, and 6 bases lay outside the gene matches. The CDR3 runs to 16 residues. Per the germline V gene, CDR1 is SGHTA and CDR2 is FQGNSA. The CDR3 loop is CASSFFTSGRVDTQYF. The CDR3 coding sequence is TGTGCCAGCAGCTTCTTCACTAGCGGGAGGGTTGATACGCAGTATTTT.

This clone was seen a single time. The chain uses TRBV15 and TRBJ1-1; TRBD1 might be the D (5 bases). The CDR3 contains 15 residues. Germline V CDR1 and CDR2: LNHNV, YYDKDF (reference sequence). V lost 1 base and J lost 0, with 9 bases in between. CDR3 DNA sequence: TGTGCCACCAGCAGAGGACAGACCATGAACACTGAAGCTTTCTTT. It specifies CATSRGQTMNTEAFF.

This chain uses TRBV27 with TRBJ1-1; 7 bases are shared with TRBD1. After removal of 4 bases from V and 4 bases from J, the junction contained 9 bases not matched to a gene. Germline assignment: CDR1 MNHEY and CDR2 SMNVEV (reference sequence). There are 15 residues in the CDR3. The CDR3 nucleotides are TGTGCCAGCAGTTCTCGGGACAGTTATTTCACTGAAGCTTTCTTT. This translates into CASSSRDSYFTEAFF.

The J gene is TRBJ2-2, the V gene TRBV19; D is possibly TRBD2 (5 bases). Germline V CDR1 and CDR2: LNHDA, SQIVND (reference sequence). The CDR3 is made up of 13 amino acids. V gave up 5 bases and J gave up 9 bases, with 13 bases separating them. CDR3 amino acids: CASSPDYTRELFF. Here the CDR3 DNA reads TGTGCCAGTAGTCCAGACTATACCAGGGAGCTGTTTTTT.

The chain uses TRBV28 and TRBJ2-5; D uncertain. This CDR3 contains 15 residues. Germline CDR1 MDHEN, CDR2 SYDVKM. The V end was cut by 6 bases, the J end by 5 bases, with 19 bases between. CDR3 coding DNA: TGTGCCAGCAGCTTCCCCGGGCATATATGGGAGACCCAGTACTTC. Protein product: CASSFPGHIWETQYF. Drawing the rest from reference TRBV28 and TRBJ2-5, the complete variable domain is DVKVTQSSRYLVKRTGEKVFLECVQDMDHENMFWYRQDPGLGLRLIYFSYDVKMKEKGDIPEGYSVSREKKERFSLILESASTNQTSMYLCASSFPGHIWETQYFGPGTRLLVL.

CDR3 DNA: TGTGCCAGCACCCCGGTGTCGGGGAACCCTTCTAGGGCCAACGTCCTGACTTTC. Translation gives CASTPVSGNPSRANVLTF. The V gene is TRBV27, the J gene TRBJ2-6; possible D gene TRBD2, 5 bases. The CDR3 contains 18 residues. V lost 7 bases to trimming and J lost 5 bases, with 24 bases between them. Germline V gives CDR1 MNHEY, CDR2 SMNVEV (reference sequence). The entire variable domain, with the rest obtained from reference TRBV27 and TRBJ2-6, is as follows: EAQVTQNPRYLITVTGKKLTVTCSQNMNHEYMSWYRQDPGLGLRQIYYSMNVEVTDKGDVPEGYKVSRKEKRNFPLILESPSPNQTSLYFCASTPVSGNPSRANVLTFGAGSRLTVL.

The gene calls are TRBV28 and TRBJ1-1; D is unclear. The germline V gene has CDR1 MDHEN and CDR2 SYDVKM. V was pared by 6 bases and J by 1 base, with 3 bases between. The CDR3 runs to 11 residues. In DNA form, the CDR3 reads TGTGCCAGCAGACGGAACACTGAAGCTTTCTTT. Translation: CASRRNTEAFF. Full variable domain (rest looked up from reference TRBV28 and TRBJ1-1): DVKVTQSSRYLVKRTGEKVFLECVQDMDHENMFWYRQDPGLGLRLIYFSYDVKMKEKGDIPEGYSVSREKKERFSLILESASTNQTSMYLCASRRNTEAFFGQGTRLTVV.

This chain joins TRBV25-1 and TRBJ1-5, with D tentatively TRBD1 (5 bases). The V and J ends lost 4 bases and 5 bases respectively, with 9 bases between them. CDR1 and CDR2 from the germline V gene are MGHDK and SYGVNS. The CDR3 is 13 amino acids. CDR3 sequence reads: CASSGQGHQPQHF. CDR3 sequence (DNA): TGTGCCAGCAGTGGGCAGGGACATCAGCCCCAGCATTTT.

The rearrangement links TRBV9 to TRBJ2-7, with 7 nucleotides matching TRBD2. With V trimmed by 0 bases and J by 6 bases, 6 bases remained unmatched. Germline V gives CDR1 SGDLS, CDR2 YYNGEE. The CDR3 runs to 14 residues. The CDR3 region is CASSVDGGSGEQYF. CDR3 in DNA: TGTGCCAGCAGCGTAGATGGCGGGAGCGGCGAGCAGTACTTC.

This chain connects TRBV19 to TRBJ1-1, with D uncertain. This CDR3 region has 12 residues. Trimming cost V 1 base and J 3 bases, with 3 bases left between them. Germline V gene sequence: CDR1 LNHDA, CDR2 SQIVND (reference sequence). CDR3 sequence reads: CASSIGYTEAFF. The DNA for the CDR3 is TGTGCCAGTAGTATAGGGTACACTGAAGCTTTCTTT.

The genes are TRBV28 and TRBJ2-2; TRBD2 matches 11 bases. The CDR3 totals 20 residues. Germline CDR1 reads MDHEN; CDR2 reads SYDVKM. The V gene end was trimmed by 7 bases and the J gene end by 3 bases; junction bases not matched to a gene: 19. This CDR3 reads CASTGMGLAGGLTYTGELFF. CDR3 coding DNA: TGTGCCAGCACGGGGATGGGGCTAGCGGGAGGCCTTACCTACACCGGGGAGCTGTTTTTT.

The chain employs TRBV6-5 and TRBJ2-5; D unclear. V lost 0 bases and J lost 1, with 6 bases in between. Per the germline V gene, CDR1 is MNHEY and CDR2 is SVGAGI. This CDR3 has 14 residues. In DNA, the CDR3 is TGTGCCAGCAGTTACTCAACAGCCCAAGAGACCCAGTACTTC. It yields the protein CASSYSTAQETQYF.

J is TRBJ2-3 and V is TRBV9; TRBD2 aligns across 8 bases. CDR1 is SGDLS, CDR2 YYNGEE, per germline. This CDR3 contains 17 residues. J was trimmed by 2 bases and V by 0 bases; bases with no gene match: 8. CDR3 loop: CASSVGGSGTLTDTQYF. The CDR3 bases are TGTGCCAGCAGCGTAGGTGGTAGCGGGACTCTCACAGATACGCAGTATTTT.

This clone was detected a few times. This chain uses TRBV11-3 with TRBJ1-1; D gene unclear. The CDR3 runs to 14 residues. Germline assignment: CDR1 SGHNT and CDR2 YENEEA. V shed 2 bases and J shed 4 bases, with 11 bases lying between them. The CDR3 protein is CASSLTRFSTEAFF. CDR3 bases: TGTGCCAGCAGCTTAACGAGGTTTAGCACTGAAGCTTTCTTT.

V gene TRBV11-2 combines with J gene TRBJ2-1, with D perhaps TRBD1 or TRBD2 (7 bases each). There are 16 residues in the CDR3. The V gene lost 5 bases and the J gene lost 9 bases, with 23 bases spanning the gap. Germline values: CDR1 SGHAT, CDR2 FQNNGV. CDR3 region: CASSHPMGEGAGEQFF. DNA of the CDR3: TGTGCCAGCAGCCATCCCATGGGGGAGGGGGCGGGTGAGCAGTTCTTC.

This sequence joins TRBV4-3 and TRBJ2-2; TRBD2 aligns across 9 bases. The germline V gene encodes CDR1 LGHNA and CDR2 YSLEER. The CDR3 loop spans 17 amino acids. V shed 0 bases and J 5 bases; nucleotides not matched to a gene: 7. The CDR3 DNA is TGCGCCAGCAGCCAAGAAGGTGGTCTAGCGGGAACCGGGGAGCTGTTTTTT. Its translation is CASSQEGGLAGTGELFF.

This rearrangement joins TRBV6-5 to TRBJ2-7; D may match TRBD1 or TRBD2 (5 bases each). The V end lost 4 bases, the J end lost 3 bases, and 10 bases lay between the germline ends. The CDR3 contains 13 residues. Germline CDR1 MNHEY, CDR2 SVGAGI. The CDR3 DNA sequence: TGTGCCAGCAGTTTCGGGACGGGCTACGAGCAGTACTTC. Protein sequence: CASSFGTGYEQYF.

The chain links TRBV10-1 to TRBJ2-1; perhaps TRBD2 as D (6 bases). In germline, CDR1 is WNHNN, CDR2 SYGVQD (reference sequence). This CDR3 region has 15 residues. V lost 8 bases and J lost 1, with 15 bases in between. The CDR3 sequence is CASEAGPLSYNEQFF. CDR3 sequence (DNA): TGCGCCAGCGAGGCGGGGCCGCTATCCTACAATGAGCAGTTCTTC.

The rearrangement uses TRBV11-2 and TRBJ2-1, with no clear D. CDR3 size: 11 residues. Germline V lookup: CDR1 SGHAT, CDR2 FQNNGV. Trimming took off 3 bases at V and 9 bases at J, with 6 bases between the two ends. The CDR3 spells CASSFTGEQFF. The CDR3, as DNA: TGTGCCAGCAGCTTCACGGGTGAGCAGTTCTTC.

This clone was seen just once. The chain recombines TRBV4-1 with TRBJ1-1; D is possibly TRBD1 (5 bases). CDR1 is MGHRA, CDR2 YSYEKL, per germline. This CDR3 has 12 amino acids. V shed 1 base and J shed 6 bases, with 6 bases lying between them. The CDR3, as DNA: TGCGCCAGCAGCCAAGGGGGGGCTGAAGCTTTCTTT. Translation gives CASSQGGAEAFF.

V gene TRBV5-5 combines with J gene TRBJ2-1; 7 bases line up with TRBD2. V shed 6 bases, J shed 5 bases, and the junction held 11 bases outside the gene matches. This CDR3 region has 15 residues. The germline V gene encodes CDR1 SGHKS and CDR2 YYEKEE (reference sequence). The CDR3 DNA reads TGTGCCAGCATGGGAGGAGTGGCGGGAGACAATGAGCAGTTCTTC. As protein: CASMGGVAGDNEQFF.

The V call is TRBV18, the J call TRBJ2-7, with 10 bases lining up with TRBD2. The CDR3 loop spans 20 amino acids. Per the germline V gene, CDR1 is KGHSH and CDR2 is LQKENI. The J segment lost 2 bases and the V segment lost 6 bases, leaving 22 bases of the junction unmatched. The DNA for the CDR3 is TGTGCCAGCTCTACAGAGGGGAGTCTGTCTACTAGCGGGACCCCCTACGAGCAGTACTTC. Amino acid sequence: CASSTEGSLSTSGTPYEQYF.

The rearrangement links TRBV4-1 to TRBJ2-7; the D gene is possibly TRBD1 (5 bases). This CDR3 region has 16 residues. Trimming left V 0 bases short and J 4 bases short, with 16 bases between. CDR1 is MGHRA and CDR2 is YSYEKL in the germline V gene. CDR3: CASSQEVPRTWYEQYF. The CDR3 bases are TGCGCCAGCAGCCAAGAAGTCCCTCGGACATGGTACGAGCAGTACTTC.

CDR3 DNA: TGTGCCAGCAGGACGCCGAAGGAGGTCGAGAACACTGAAGCTTTCTTT. Protein: CASRTPKEVENTEAFF. The chain joins TRBV28 to TRBJ1-1; no reliable D call. The CDR3 consists of 16 residues. In germline, CDR1 is MDHEN, CDR2 SYDVKM. Trimming removed 6 bases from V and 1 base from J, with 18 bases in between.

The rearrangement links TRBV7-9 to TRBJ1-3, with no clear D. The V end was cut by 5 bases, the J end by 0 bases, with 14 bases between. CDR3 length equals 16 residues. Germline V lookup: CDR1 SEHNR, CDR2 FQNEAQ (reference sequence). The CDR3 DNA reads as TGTGCCAGCAGCCCCAGTCCCGGTAACTCTGGAAACACCATATATTTT. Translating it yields CASSPSPGNSGNTIYF.